This TCR beta chain came from a study of blood T cell repertoires in COVID-19. This clone came up once. Assay: immunoSEQ multiplex PCR; the TCRdb copy retains only in-frame clones and omits some. The sample lists about 50,000 clones; 79% were seen once. CDR1 is SGHAT and CDR2 is FQNNGV in the germline V gene. Trimming stripped 3 bases from V and 4 bases from J, with 10 bases between. The CDR3 runs to 13 residues. The sequencing input was peripheral blood. The TCR sequence derives from a man aged 65 to 79 with acute or convalescent COVID-19. The rearrangement joins TRBV11-2 to TRBJ2-7, with D tentatively TRBD1 (6 bases). The DNA for the CDR3 is TGTGCCAGCAGCTTTGGGGGCGGGTACGAGCAGTACTTC. Protein sequence: CASSFGGGYEQYF.